This T cell receptor beta chain was documented in a study of T-cell memory formation after mild COVID-19 (dated by TCRdb to 2020 to 2023). General notes on the study: TCR sequence clusters from the two donors were largely donor specific. Two young, previously healthy adult volunteers made up the cohort, one male and one female. In a couple of donors, T-cell clones that expanded and contracted after mild COVID-19 were tracked by sequencing TCRalpha and TCRbeta repertoires over time.

What the study reported, not specific to this receptor: Some responding clones were detected in pre-infection memory, which suggested that pre-existing cross-reactive memory T cells had joined the SARS-CoV-2 response. Contracting CD4+ clones were located mainly in the CM and EM memory subsets, whereas CD8+ clones were found to be enriched in EMRA. Whether the second-wave clones peaking on day 37 were SARS-CoV-2 specific was not confirmed. The study included only a couple of mild cases, and larger cohorts that include severe cases with pre-infection samples were judged to be necessary. Clones contracting from day 15 to 85 had balanced CD4/CD8 phenotypes, while a second wave expanding from day 15 to 37 was biased towards CD4+.

Ficoll-Paque density gradient centrifugation was the method used to isolate PBMCs. About this clonotype itself: There is no known antigen for this receptor. Base qualities are not at hand, and no much larger clone is one base apart.

Instrument on record: Illumina NovaSeq 6000. Using 5'RACE with constant-segment primers, TCRalpha and TCRbeta cDNA libraries were constructed, with sample barcodes and unique molecular identifiers added in the process. RNA was extracted from every sample with Trizol reagent. Libraries were amplified in two PCR steps, with a second sample barcode and Illumina TruSeq adapters added in the second step. Sequencing of libraries was performed on an Illumina NovaSeq with 2 x 150 bp paired-end reads. Per the original workflow: The reads were demultiplexed and collapsed into UMI-guided consensus sequences using migec v1.2.7. Using mixcr v2.1.11, the UMI consensuses were aligned to TRA and TRB V and J templates and assembled into clonotypes. Clonotypes were classified as expanded or contracted when called significant by both edgeR and NoisET, with noise models trained on biological replicates. For edgeR calls, a false discovery rate-adjusted p below 0.01 and a log2 fold-change threshold of 1 were applied. As an exploratory analysis of dynamics, max-normalized trajectories of the 1000 most abundant clonotypes were examined by PCA with hierarchical clustering. Separately sequenced CD4+ and CD8+ repertoires were used to assign the CD4 or CD8 phenotype of responding clones. TCRdb handled the public reads itself, with Q25 trimming in fastp and clone calling in MiXCR, and kept productive beta chains. A single entry per CDR3 protein holds the most common genes and DNA from its merged rows. The V and J calls follow TCRdb's processing rather than the paper's. For this sample the table gives fewer than 350,000 distinct CDR3 sequences, of which roughly 18% were detected only once. In total, the top ten clones hold more than 20% of the sample.

Taken from cysteine to phenylalanine, the CDR3 has 13 residues. The DNA shown is the 39-base CDR3, in frame from base 1. V is pruned by 5 bases and J by 6 bases, leaving 3 bases of the junction without a gene match. The sample consisted of PBMCs or a T cell subset sorted from them (not recorded which). This sequence uses TRBV12-3 or TRBV12-4 and TRBJ1-4, with TRBD1 matching 7 junction bases. The receptor's source is a man aged 18 to 29 who had mild COVID-19 (a few samples of this study predate the infection). The sample titles of this study are shuffled in the database, so cell type and time point are left out; the donor was told from shared clones. CDR3 loop: CASSVRGDEKLFF. The nucleotide sequence reads TGTGCCAGCAGTGTCAGGGGGGATGAAAAACTGTTTTTT.